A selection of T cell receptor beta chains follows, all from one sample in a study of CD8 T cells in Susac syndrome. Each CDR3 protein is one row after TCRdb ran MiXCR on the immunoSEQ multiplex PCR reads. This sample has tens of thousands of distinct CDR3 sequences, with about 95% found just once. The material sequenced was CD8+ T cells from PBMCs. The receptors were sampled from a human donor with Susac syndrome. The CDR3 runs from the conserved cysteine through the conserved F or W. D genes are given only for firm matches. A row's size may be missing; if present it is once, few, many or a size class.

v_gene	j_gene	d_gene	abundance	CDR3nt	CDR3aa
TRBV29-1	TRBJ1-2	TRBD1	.	TGCAGCGTTGAAGAATGGCGAGACAGGGTTTCGGAAGGCTACACCTTC	CSVEEWRDRVSEGYTF
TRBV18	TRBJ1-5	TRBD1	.	TGTGCCAGCTCACCATGGGACAGGAGGTGGGGCGGACCCCAGCATTTT	CASSPWDRRWGGPQHF
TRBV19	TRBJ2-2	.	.	TGTGCCAGTAGTAAGGAGTACACCGGGGAGCTGTTTTTT	CASSKEYTGELFF
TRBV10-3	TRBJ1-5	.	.	TGTGCCATCAGTGAGTCGAACAGGGATCAGCCCCAGCATTTT	CAISESNRDQPQHF
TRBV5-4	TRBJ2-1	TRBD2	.	TGTGCCAGCAGCCTGAGGACTAGCGGATTCTCCTACAATGAGCAGTTCTTC	CASSLRTSGFSYNEQFF
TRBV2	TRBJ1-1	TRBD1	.	TGTGCCAGCAGTCAGGGGGCATACACTGAAGCTTTCTTT	CASSQGAYTEAFF
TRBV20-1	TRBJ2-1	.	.	TGCAGTGCTAGAGATCCAACGGGACTTCATGACAATGAGCAGTTCTTC	CSARDPTGLHDNEQFF
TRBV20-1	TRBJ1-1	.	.	TGCAGTGCGAGTACAGGCCTGAACACTGAAGCTTTCTTT	CSASTGLNTEAFF
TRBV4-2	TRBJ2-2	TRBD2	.	TGTGCCAGCAGCCAGGGTCGCTGGACTAGCGGGAACACCGGGGAGCTGTTTTTT	CASSQGRWTSGNTGELFF
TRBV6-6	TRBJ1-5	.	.	TGTGCCAGCAGGATCGGGGGGCAAGGGAATCAGCCCCAGCATTTT	CASRIGGQGNQPQHF
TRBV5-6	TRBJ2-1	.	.	TGTGCCAGCAGCTTGGCGTGGGCCAATGAGCAGTTCTTC	CASSLAWANEQFF
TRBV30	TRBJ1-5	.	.	TGTGCCTGGAGTCTGAGGGGGTATCGAGATAGCAATCAGCCCCAGCATTTT	CAWSLRGYRDSNQPQHF
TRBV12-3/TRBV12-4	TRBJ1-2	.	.	TGTGCCAGCAGCCCAACCAATAACTATGGCTACACCTTC	CASSPTNNYGYTF
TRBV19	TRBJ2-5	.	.	TGTGCCAGTAGTGAGGTGTACCAAGAGACCCAGTACTTC	CASSEVYQETQYF
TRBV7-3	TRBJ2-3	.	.	TGTGCCAGCAGCTTAAGTCCGAGGGGATCTAGCACAGATACGCAGTATTTT	CASSLSPRGSSTDTQYF
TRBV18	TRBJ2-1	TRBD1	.	TGTGCCAGCTCACCCCGGGACAGGGCCACCTACAATGAGCAGTTCTTC	CASSPRDRATYNEQFF
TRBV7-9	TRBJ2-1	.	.	TGTGCCAGCAGCCCAGACCCCTCGGTGTTCTATGAGCAGTTCTTC	CASSPDPSVFYEQFF
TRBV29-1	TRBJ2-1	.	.	TGCAGCGTTGAAGACCCGGGACGGAGCTCCTACAATGAGCAGTTCTTC	CSVEDPGRSSYNEQFF
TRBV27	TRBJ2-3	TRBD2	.	TGTGCCAGCAGTTCCGTCGTAGCGGGGACAGATACGCAGTATTTT	CASSSVVAGTDTQYF
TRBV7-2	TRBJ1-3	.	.	TGTGCCAGCAGCGCACAGGGTTATGGCTATGAAAACACCATATATTTT	CASSAQGYGYENTIYF
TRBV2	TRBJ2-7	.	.	TGTGCCAGCAGTCCCCAGACAGATATCTACGAGCAGTACTTC	CASSPQTDIYEQYF
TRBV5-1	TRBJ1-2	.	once	TGCGCCAGCAGCTCGACCCGGGACGGAGCTAACTATGGCTACACCTTC	CASSSTRDGANYGYTF
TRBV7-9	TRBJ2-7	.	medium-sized	TGTGCCAGCAGCCAAGGGCCCGGGGCCTACGAGCAGTACTTC	CASSQGPGAYEQYF
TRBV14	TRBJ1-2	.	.	TGTGCCAGCAGCCGGGGAGGACTTGGCGGTGGCTACACCTTC	CASSRGGLGGGYTF
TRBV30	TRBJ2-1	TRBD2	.	TGTGCCTGGGGTGTACTAGCGGGAGGTGACAATGAGCAGTTCTTC	CAWGVLAGGDNEQFF
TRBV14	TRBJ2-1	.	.	TGTGCCAGCAGCCTAGCGAACAATGAGCAGTTCTTC	CASSLANNEQFF
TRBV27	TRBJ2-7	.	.	TGTGCCAGCAGTATAGGACGGAGCGAGCAGTACTTC	CASSIGRSEQYF
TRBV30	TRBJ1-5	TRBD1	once	TGTGCCTGGGACCGGACAGGGGGCAATCAGCCCCAGCATTTT	CAWDRTGGNQPQHF
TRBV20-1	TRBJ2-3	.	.	TGCAGTGCTAACTCTGGGAGCACAGATACGCAGTATTTT	CSANSGSTDTQYF